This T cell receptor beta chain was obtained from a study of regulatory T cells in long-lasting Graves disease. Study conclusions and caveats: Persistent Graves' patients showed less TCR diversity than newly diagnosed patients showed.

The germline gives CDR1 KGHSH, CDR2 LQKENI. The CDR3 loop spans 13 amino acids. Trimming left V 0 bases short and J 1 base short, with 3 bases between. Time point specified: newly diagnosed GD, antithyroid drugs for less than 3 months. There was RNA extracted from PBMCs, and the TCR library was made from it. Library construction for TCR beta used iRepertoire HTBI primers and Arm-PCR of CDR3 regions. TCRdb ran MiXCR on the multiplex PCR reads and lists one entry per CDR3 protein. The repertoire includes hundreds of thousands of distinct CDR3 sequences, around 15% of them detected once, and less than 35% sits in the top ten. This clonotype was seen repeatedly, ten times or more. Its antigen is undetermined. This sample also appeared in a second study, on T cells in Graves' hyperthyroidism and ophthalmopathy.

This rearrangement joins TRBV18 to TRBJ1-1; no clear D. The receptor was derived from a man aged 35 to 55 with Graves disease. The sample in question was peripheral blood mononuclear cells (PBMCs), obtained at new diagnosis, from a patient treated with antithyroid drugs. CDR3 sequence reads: CASSPPQNTEAFF. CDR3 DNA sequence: TGTGCCAGCTCACCACCGCAGAACACTGAAGCTTTCTTT.